These 31 T cell receptor beta chains came from one sample sequenced in a study of blood T cell repertoires in COVID-19. Clones were read by immunoSEQ multiplex PCR, and TCRdb kept only the in-frame ones, dropping some. The sample has about 300,000 clones; more than 70% are singletons. What was sequenced was peripheral blood. These receptors were collected from a woman under 40 who had recovered from COVID-19.

This chain uses TRBV10-3 with TRBJ1-3; D is uncertain. Trimming pared 10 bases from V and 4 bases from J, leaving 8 bases between. The CDR3 loop spans 11 amino acids. CDR1 and CDR2 (germline): ENHRY, SYGVKD. CDR3 sequence (DNA): TGTGCCACACAAACCGGAAACACCATATATTTT. Protein product: CATQTGNTIYF.

The chain joins TRBV24-1 to TRBJ2-6, with D tentatively TRBD1 (5 bases). V dropped 1 base and J dropped 3 bases, with 9 bases sitting between them. CDR1 and CDR2 from the germline V gene are KGHDR and SFDVKD. The length of the CDR3 is 16 residues. The chain's CDR3 is CATSDFQGVGANVLTF. CDR3 bases: TGTGCCACCAGTGATTTCCAAGGGGTTGGGGCCAACGTCCTGACTTTC.

The rearrangement uses TRBV15 and TRBJ2-2; 13 bases are shared with TRBD2. The trim removed 5 bases at V and 2 bases at J, leaving 5 bases unmatched. Germline CDR1 LNHNV, CDR2 YYDKDF (reference sequence). The CDR3 totals 17 residues. This CDR3 reads CATSGRLAGGNTGELFF. The CDR3 DNA sequence: TGTGCCACCAGCGGCCGACTAGCGGGGGGAAACACCGGGGAGCTGTTTTTT.

The chain recombines TRBV27 with TRBJ2-1; 8 bases match TRBD2. Looked up from germline, CDR1 is MNHEY and CDR2 is SMNVEV (reference sequence). CDR3 length: 15 amino acids. The trim removed 5 bases at V and 1 base at J, leaving 4 bases unmatched. This CDR3 is CASSILAGSYNEQFF. CDR3 nucleotide sequence: TGTGCCAGCAGTATTCTAGCGGGTTCCTACAATGAGCAGTTCTTC.

This clone has a handful of counts. The sample has other DNA sequences that encode this CDR3 too. The V call is TRBV28, the J call TRBJ1-4; 9 bases map to TRBD1. The CDR3 spans 14 residues. Germline V CDR1 and CDR2: MDHEN, SYDVKM. The V gene end was trimmed by 6 bases and the J gene end by 7 bases; junction bases not matched to a gene: 6. This CDR3 is CASSPTGGGEKLFF. CDR3 in DNA: TGTGCCAGCAGCCCTACAGGGGGCGGTGAAAAACTGTTTTTT. Full variable domain (outside the CDR3, taken from reference TRBV28 and TRBJ1-4): DVKVTQSSRYLVKRTGEKVFLECVQDMDHENMFWYRQDPGLGLRLIYFSYDVKMKEKGDIPEGYSVSREKKERFSLILESASTNQTSMYLCASSPTGGGEKLFFGSGTQLSVL.

The V and J genes are TRBV10-3 and TRBJ2-3; 9 bases agree with TRBD2. The CDR3 totals 16 residues. Losses at the gene ends were 0 bases for V and 7 bases for J; bases not matched to a gene: 8. CDR1 is ENHRY, CDR2 SYGVKD, per germline. CDR3 sequence: CAISESLAGPRNTQYF. DNA of the CDR3: TGTGCCATCAGTGAGTCGCTAGCGGGGCCCCGGAATACGCAGTATTTT.

The chain carries TRBV4-2 and TRBJ2-1; D gene ambiguous. Germline assignment: CDR1 LGHNA and CDR2 YNFKEQ. The length of the CDR3 is 13 residues. V lost 0 bases and J 5 bases, leaving 5 bases between the germline ends. CDR3 residues: CASSQERDNEQFF. For the CDR3, the DNA is TGTGCCAGCAGCCAAGAAAGAGACAATGAGCAGTTCTTC.

The chain uses TRBV29-1 and TRBJ1-5, with 8 bases that match TRBD1. CDR3 size: 12 residues. With 6 bases clipped from V and 4 bases from J, the junction kept 2 bases outside the gene matches. Germline lookup yields CDR1 SQVTM and CDR2 ANQGSEA. CDR3 residues: CSVGQANQPQHF. CDR3 bases: TGCAGCGTGGGACAGGCGAATCAGCCCCAGCATTTT.

The CDR3 loop is CASTGTHNSPLHF. In DNA, the CDR3 is TGTGCCAGTACCGGGACACATAATTCACCCCTCCACTTT. This chain connects TRBV2 to TRBJ1-6, with D perhaps matching TRBD1 (6 bases). Deletions cut 9 bases from V and 5 bases from J, with 11 bases between. This CDR3 comprises 13 residues. Germline V CDR1 and CDR2: SNHLY, FYNNEI.

In DNA form, the CDR3 reads TGTGCCAGCAGTACTGAGAACTACAATGAGCAGTTCTTC. It specifies CASSTENYNEQFF. The chain joins TRBV5-4 to TRBJ2-1; no firm D call. Germline CDR1 SGHNT, CDR2 YYREEE (reference sequence). This CDR3 has 13 residues. The V gene lost 5 bases and the J gene lost 3 bases, with 9 bases spanning the gap.

The gene calls are TRBV10-3 and TRBJ2-1; maybe TRBD2 (6 bases). V shed 10 bases and J shed 5 bases, with 15 bases lying between them. The CDR3 consists of 13 residues. Germline assignment: CDR1 ENHRY and CDR2 SYGVKD. The CDR3 loop reads CATRRDLDNEQFF. CDR3 nucleotide sequence: TGTGCCACCCGGCGGGACTTAGACAATGAGCAGTTCTTC.

There are a few counts of this clone. The chain carries TRBV6-4 and TRBJ1-1; tentative D call: TRBD1 (5 bases). The V end was cut by 3 bases, the J end by 4 bases, with 12 bases between. The CDR3 consists of 14 residues. Per the germline V gene, CDR1 is MRHNA and CDR2 is SNTAGT. The CDR3 DNA reads as TGTGCCAGCAGTGAGGGCAGGGAAGGCACTGAAGCTTTCTTT. This codes for CASSEGREGTEAFF.

This chain connects TRBV7-9 to TRBJ2-7; TRBD1 aligns across 8 bases. Germline CDR1 SEHNR, CDR2 FQNEAQ (reference sequence). The CDR3 totals 14 residues. The J segment lost 3 bases and the V segment lost 4 bases, leaving 5 bases of the junction unmatched. CDR3: CASSSPGQVYEQYF. DNA for the CDR3: TGTGCCAGCAGCTCGCCGGGACAGGTCTACGAGCAGTACTTC.

The rearrangement uses TRBV3-1 (or the pseudogene TRBV3-2) and TRBJ2-5; maybe TRBD2 (5 bases). V was pared by 1 base and J by 1 base, with 10 bases between. There are 15 residues in the CDR3. Per the germline V gene, CDR1 is LGHDT and CDR2 is YNNKEL (reference sequence). The CDR3 DNA reads as TGTGCCAGCAGCCAAGGTTTCGCGGGCCAAGAGACCCAGTACTTC. Encoded protein: CASSQGFAGQETQYF.

The chain couples TRBV7-6 to TRBJ2-1, with TRBD2 matching 9 bases. CDR1 and CDR2 from the germline V gene are SGHVS and FNYEAQ. The trim removed 2 bases at V and 5 bases at J, leaving 22 bases unmatched. The length of the CDR3 is 21 residues. CDR3 in amino acids: CASSLILRASGEISPDNEQFF. The CDR3 DNA reads as TGTGCCAGCAGCTTAATTCTTCGTGCTAGCGGGGAAATTTCTCCTGACAATGAGCAGTTCTTC. The full variable domain, with the rest looked up from reference TRBV7-6 and TRBJ2-1, is GAGVSQSPRYKVTKRGQDVALRCDPISGHVSLYWYRQALGQGPEFLTYFNYEAQQDKSGLPNDRFSAERPEGSISTLTIQRTEQRDSAMYRCASSLILRASGEISPDNEQFFGPGTRLTVL.

This chain connects TRBV11-2 to TRBJ2-1, with D perhaps matching TRBD1 (5 bases). The V end was cut by 7 bases, the J end by 0 bases, with 10 bases between. Per germline, CDR1 SGHAT and CDR2 FQNNGV. The CDR3 length is 14 residues. CDR3 region: CASTVTGSYNEQFF. DNA of the CDR3: TGTGCCAGCACGGTAACAGGCTCCTACAATGAGCAGTTCTTC. Variable domain in full (rest from reference TRBV11-2 and TRBJ2-1): EAGVAQSPRYKIIEKRQSVAFWCNPISGHATLYWYQQILGQGPKLLIQFQNNGVVDDSQLPKDRFSAERLKGVDSTLKIQPAKLEDSAVYLCASTVTGSYNEQFFGPGTRLTVL.

The chain combines TRBV11-2 with TRBJ2-1; D not resolved. CDR1 SGHAT and CDR2 FQNNGV come from the germline V gene. Trimming pared 1 base from V and 8 bases from J, leaving 6 bases between. The CDR3 is 12 residues long. The CDR3 is CASSLVADEQFF. The CDR3 DNA follows: TGTGCCAGCAGCTTAGTTGCGGATGAGCAGTTCTTC.

The gene calls are TRBV13 and TRBJ1-1; weak D call: TRBD1 (5 bases). Trimming pared 0 bases from V and 6 bases from J, leaving 8 bases between. Germline V gene sequence: CDR1 PRHDT, CDR2 FYEKMQ (reference sequence). The CDR3 is 13 amino acids. The CDR3 sequence: CASSLGRGPEAFF. CDR3 coding DNA: TGTGCCAGCAGCTTAGGTAGGGGTCCTGAAGCTTTCTTT.

The J gene is TRBJ1-4, the V gene TRBV28, with D perhaps TRBD1 (6 bases). The germline V gene has CDR1 MDHEN and CDR2 SYDVKM. This CDR3 has 14 residues. Trimming removed 3 bases from V and 8 bases from J, with 13 bases in between. The CDR3 bases are TGTGCCAGCAGTTTGACCAGGGGTATCGAAAAACTGTTTTTT. It codes for CASSLTRGIEKLFF.

The CDR3 DNA reads TGCGCCAGCAGCCCAGTAGCGGGGCCCCAAGAGACCCAGTACTTC. Amino acids: CASSPVAGPQETQYF. The chain uses TRBV5-1 and TRBJ2-5; TRBD2 matches 8 bases. Trimming cost V 4 bases and J 1 base; bases outside gene matches: 6. The CDR3 totals 15 residues. Germline lookup yields CDR1 SGHRS and CDR2 YFSETQ.

The chain links TRBV19 to TRBJ2-5, with D maybe TRBD2 (6 bases). The V and J ends lost 4 bases and 5 bases respectively, with 23 bases between them. The CDR3 runs to 17 residues. Germline assignment: CDR1 LNHDA and CDR2 SQIVND (reference sequence). The CDR3 protein is CASSTWVGTGSGETQYF. CDR3 coding DNA: TGTGCCAGTAGTACATGGGTAGGGACCGGTAGCGGTGAGACCCAGTACTTC.

The rearrangement uses TRBV2 and TRBJ2-5; D gene uncertain. This CDR3 has 12 residues. CDR1 and CDR2 (germline): SNHLY, FYNNEI. V lost 11 bases to trimming and J lost 5 bases, with 15 bases between them. This chain's CDR3 is CASGQLRETQYF. The CDR3 coding sequence is TGTGCCTCCGGCCAACTCAGGGAGACCCAGTACTTC.

The genes are TRBV10-3 and TRBJ1-1; D is ambiguous. Germline CDR1 is ENHRY and CDR2 is SYGVKD. With 3 bases removed from V and 11 bases from J, the gap between germline ends came to 10 bases. The CDR3 runs to 11 residues. CDR3 in DNA: TGTGCCATCAGTGACAACAGCCGGGCTTTCTTT. This gives the protein CAISDNSRAFF.

This chain links TRBV5-1 with TRBJ2-2; 8 bases match TRBD2. Germline CDR1 SGHRS, CDR2 YFSETQ. Trimming removed 4 bases from V and 4 bases from J; junction bases left unmatched: 15. This CDR3 is built from 18 residues. The CDR3 DNA reads TGCGCCAGCAGCCGGATCGGGACTAGATGGATGGGCACCGGGGAGCTGTTTTTT. Translating it yields CASSRIGTRWMGTGELFF. Full variable domain (remainder filled in from reference TRBV5-1 and TRBJ2-2): KAGVTQTPRYLIKTRGQQVTLSCSPISGHRSVSWYQQTPGQGLQFLFEYFSETQRNKGNFPGRFSGRQFSNSRSEMNVSTLELGDSALYLCASSRIGTRWMGTGELFFGEGSRLTVL.

The chain combines TRBV19 with TRBJ1-2, with 12 bases identical to TRBD1. Germline lookup yields CDR1 LNHDA and CDR2 SQIVND (reference sequence). The CDR3 is made up of 14 amino acids. J lost 8 bases, V lost 11 bases, and 12 bases had no gene match. The CDR3 coding sequence is TGTGCCTCGGAATGGGGACAGGGGGCGTCCGGCTACACCTTC. Its translation: CASEWGQGASGYTF.

The chain joins TRBV4-2 to TRBJ1-5; D remains unclear. The germline CDR1 and CDR2 sequences are LGHNA and YNFKEQ. Trimming removed 1 base from V and 7 bases from J, with 14 bases in between. The CDR3 is 15 residues long. As DNA, the CDR3 is TGTGCCAGCAGCCAAGTTCTGGGAGCACAGCAGCCCCAGCATTTT. Amino acid sequence: CASSQVLGAQQPQHF.

The J gene is TRBJ2-3, the V gene TRBV4-1; TRBD1 matches at 8 bases. The germline gives CDR1 MGHRA, CDR2 YSYEKL. The CDR3 has 16 amino acids. V trimming: 2 bases; J trimming: 0 bases; junction bases outside the gene matches: 4. For the CDR3, the DNA is TGCGCCAGCAGCCAACCGACAGGGGTTAGCACAGATACGCAGTATTTT. It specifies CASSQPTGVSTDTQYF.

The rearrangement uses TRBV7-2 and TRBJ2-7; 9 bases are shared with TRBD1. The CDR3 contains 14 residues. Germline V gene lookup returns CDR1 SGHTA and CDR2 FQGNSA. V lost 4 bases, J lost 2 bases, and 3 bases stayed unmatched. In DNA, the CDR3 is TGTGCCAGCAGCTGGACAGGGGCCACCTACGAGCAGTACTTC. As protein: CASSWTGATYEQYF. Full variable domain (remainder filled in from reference TRBV7-2 and TRBJ2-7): GAGVSQSPSNKVTEKGKDVELRCDPISGHTALYWYRQSLGQGLEFLIYFQGNSAPDKSGLPSDRFSAERTGGSVSTLTIQRTQQEDSAVYLCASSWTGATYEQYFGPGTRLTVT.

The V call is TRBV30, the J call TRBJ2-5, with D possibly TRBD2 on 5 matching bases. The length of the CDR3 is 14 residues. Germline CDR1 GTSNPN, CDR2 SVGIG (reference sequence). V lost 1 base and J 1 base, leaving 10 bases between the germline ends. The CDR3 loop is CAWSAPAGQETQYF. The CDR3 region has the DNA TGTGCCTGGAGTGCCCCTGCGGGCCAAGAGACCCAGTACTTC. Combining the CDR3 with reference TRBV30 and TRBJ2-5 gives the whole variable domain SQTIHQWPATLVQPVGSPLSLECTVEGTSNPNLYWYRQAAGRGLQLLFYSVGIGQISSEVPQNLSASRPQDRQFILSSKKLLLSDSGFYLCAWSAPAGQETQYFGPGTRLLVL.

J is TRBJ2-3 and V is TRBV10-3; D perhaps matches TRBD1 (5 bases). Germline loops: CDR1 ENHRY, CDR2 SYGVKD. With 0 bases removed from V and 1 base from J, the gap between germline ends came to 8 bases. CDR3 length: 15 amino acids. The DNA for the CDR3 is TGTGCCATCAGTGAGTCTAGGGGCGGCACAGATACGCAGTATTTT. It yields the protein CAISESRGGTDTQYF.

This clone was seen a few times. V usage is TRBV25-1 and J usage is TRBJ2-2; D is unclear. Trimming took 5 bases from V and 7 from J, leaving 14 bases between them. Germline CDR1 is MGHDK and CDR2 is SYGVNS. This CDR3 comprises 14 residues. The CDR3 protein is CASSWAQLGGELFF. The CDR3 coding sequence is TGTGCCAGCAGTTGGGCGCAACTTGGCGGGGAGCTGTTTTTT.